This paragraph reports one TCR beta chain. TCRdb redid the calling of the RT-PCR reads with MiXCR, one entry per CDR3 protein. The table lists about 190,000 distinct CDR3 sequences, 13% to 15% of them singletons, with about a quarter in the top ten. The sample is drawn from a study of response to subunit inactivated influenza vaccine. This CDR3 region has 15 residues. Per germline, CDR1 LNHNV and CDR2 YYDKDF (reference sequence). The V gene lost 0 bases and the J gene lost 3 bases, with 11 bases spanning the gap. This chain links TRBV15 with TRBJ1-1; possibly TRBD1 for D (5 bases). The sequence came from a man in his forties or fifties who received an inactivated influenza vaccine. The source was CD8+ T cells sorted from PBMCs, collected roughly 5 days after vaccination. The CDR3 sequence: CATSRDQKGYTEAFF. Written as DNA, the CDR3 is TGTGCCACCAGCAGAGATCAGAAGGGGTACACTGAAGCTTTCTTT.